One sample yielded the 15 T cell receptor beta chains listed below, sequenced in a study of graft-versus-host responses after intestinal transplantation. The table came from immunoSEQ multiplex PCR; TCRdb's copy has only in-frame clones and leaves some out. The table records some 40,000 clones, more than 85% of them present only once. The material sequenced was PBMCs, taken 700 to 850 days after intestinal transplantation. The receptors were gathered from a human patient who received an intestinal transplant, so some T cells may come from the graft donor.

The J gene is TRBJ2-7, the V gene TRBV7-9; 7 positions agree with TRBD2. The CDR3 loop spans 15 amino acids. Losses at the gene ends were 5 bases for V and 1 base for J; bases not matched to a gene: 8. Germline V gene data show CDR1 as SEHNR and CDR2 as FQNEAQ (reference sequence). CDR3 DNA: TGTGCCAGCAGCCCCTCCGGGACTACTTCCTACGAGCAGTACTTC. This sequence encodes CASSPSGTTSYEQYF.

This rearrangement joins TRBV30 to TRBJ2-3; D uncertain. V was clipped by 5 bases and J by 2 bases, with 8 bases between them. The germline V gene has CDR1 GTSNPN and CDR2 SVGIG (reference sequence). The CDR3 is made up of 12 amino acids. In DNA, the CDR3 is TGTGCCTGGTCCTGGGACACAGATACGCAGTATTTT. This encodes CAWSWDTDTQYF.

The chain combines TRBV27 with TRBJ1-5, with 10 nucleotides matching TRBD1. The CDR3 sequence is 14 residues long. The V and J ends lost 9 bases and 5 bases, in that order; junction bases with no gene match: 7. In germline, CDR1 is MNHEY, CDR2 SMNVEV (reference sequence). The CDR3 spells CASRPDRGHQPQHF. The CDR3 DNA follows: TGTGCCAGTAGACCAGACAGGGGGCATCAGCCCCAGCATTTT.

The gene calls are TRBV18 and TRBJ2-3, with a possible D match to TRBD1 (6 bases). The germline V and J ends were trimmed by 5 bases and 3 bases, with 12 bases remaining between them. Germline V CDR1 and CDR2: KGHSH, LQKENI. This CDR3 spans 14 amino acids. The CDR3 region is CASSSGALTDTQYF. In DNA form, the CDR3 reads TGTGCCAGCTCATCAGGGGCCCTAACAGATACGCAGTATTTT.

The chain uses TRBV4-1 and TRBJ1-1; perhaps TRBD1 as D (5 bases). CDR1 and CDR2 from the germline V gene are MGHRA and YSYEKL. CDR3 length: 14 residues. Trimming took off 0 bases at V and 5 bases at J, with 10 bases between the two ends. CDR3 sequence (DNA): TGCGCCAGCAGCCAAGATGCGGGGGGTACTGAAGCTTTCTTT. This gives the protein CASSQDAGGTEAFF.

The CDR3 region is CASSLAESLMNTEAFF. The DNA for the CDR3 is TGCGCCAGCAGCTTGGCCGAGAGCCTTATGAACACTGAAGCTTTCTTT. The chain recombines TRBV5-1 with TRBJ1-1, with unresolved D. This CDR3 has 16 amino acids. CDR1 is SGHRS and CDR2 is YFSETQ in the germline V gene. With 0 bases removed from V and 0 bases from J, the gap between germline ends came to 12 bases.

The DNA of the CDR3 is TGTGCCACCACCCCGCCCAGCGGGAATAGGGATGAGCAGTTCTTC. Translating gives CATTPPSGNRDEQFF. This chain uses TRBV10-3 with TRBJ2-1; the match to TRBD2 covers 7 bases. The V segment lost 10 bases and the J segment 8 bases; nucleotides outside the gene matches: 17. Germline CDR1 and CDR2: ENHRY and SYGVKD. This CDR3 region has 15 residues.

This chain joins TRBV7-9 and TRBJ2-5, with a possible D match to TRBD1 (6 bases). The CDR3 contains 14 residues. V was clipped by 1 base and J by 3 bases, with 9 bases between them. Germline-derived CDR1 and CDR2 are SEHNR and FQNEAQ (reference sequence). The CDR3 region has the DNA TGTGCCAGCAGCTTAGGCGCAGGGGAAGAGACCCAGTACTTC. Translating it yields CASSLGAGEETQYF.

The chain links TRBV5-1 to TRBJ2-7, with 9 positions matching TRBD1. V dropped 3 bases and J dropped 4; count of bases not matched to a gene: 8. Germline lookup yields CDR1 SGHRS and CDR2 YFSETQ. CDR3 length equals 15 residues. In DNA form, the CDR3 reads TGCGCCAGCAGCTCGGGACAGGGATTTTCGTACGAGCAGTACTTC. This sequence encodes CASSSGQGFSYEQYF.

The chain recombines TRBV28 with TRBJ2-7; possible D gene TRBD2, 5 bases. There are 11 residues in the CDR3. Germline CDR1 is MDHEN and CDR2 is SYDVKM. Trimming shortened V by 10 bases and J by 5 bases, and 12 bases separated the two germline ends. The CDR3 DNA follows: TGTGCCATCACTGGGAGCAACGAGCAGTACTTC. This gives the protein CAITGSNEQYF. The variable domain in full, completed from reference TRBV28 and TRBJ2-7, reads DVKVTQSSRYLVKRTGEKVFLECVQDMDHENMFWYRQDPGLGLRLIYFSYDVKMKEKGDIPEGYSVSREKKERFSLILESASTNQTSMYLCAITGSNEQYFGPGTRLTVT.

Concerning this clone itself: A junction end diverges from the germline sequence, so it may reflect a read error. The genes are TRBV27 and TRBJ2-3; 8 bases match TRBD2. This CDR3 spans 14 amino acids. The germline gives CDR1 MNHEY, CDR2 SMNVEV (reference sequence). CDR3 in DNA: TGTGCCAGCAGTTCCAGCGGGAGCACAAATACGCAGTATTTT. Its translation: CASSSSGSTNTQYF.

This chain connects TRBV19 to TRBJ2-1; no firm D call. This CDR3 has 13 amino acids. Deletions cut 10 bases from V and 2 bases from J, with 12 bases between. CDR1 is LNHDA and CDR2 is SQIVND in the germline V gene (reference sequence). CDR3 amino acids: CATSRGTYNEQFF. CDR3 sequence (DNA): TGTGCCACCTCTAGAGGCACCTACAATGAGCAGTTCTTC.

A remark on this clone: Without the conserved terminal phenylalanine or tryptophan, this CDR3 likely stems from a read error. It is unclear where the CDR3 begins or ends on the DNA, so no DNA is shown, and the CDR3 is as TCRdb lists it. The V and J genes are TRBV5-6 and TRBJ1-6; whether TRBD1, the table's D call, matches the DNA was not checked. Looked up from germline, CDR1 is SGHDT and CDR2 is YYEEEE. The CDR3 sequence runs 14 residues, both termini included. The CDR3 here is CASSSTGVAFTPPL.

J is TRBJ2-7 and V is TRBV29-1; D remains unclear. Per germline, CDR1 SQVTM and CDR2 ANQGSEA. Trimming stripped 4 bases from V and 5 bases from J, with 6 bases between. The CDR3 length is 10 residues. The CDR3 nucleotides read TGCAGCGTTGTGGTCCACGAGCAGTACTTC. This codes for CSVVVHEQYF.

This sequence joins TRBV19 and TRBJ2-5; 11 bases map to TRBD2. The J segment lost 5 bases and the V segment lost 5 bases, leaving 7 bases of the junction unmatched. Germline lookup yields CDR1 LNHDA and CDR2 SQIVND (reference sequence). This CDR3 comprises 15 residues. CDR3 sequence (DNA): TGTGCCAGTAGTCAACTAGCGGGGGACGGGGAGACCCAGTACTTC. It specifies CASSQLAGDGETQYF. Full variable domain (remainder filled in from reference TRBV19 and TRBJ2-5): DGGITQSPKYLFRKEGQNVTLSCEQNLNHDAMYWYRQDPGQGLRLIYYSQIVNDFQKGDIAEGYSVSREKKESFPLTVTSAQKNPTAFYLCASSQLAGDGETQYFGPGTRLLVL.